This T cell receptor (beta chain) was sequenced for a study of blood T cell repertoires in COVID-19. Study in general: Donors in the United States, Italy and Spain gave samples during acute or convalescent COVID-19. PBMCs, B-cell-depleted T cells, or T cells were the source of the cDNA or gDNA that made up the material.

The V gene's germline CDR1 is LGHNT and CDR2 FRNRAP. The CDR3 runs to 15 residues. V trimming: 1 base; J trimming: 6 bases; junction bases outside the gene matches: 7. In the authors' methods: Amplification of reference gene primers provided the estimated nucleated cell counts. The repertoire was sequenced with immunoSEQ multiplex PCR; TCRdb's copy has only in-frame clones and lacks some. The D gene and trimming were derived from the DNA, and the V and J assignments and clone size from that table. The data show over 300,000 clones, roughly 85% seen once. V and J are TRBV12-5 and TRBJ1-2; 8 nucleotides match TRBD1. Sequences were obtained from peripheral blood. The receptor comes from a human donor in a cohort sampled during active COVID-19. The CDR3 DNA reads TGTGCTAGTGGTTTGGGCCAGGGGGCGGTTAATGGCTACACCTTC. As protein: CASGLGQGAVNGYTF.